Below are 26 T cell receptor beta chains sequenced from a single sample in a study of shared clonotypes between healthy human individuals. The assay was immunoSEQ multiplex PCR, and TCRdb's table has in-frame clones only and misses some. The profile shows some 500,000 clones, less than 96% of them singletons. The sequencing sample was made of naive CD4+ T cells sorted from blood. The subset was: CD45RA+ positively selected. Receptors originate from a woman aged 30 to 39 in good health.

Regarding this clone: Germline and junction disagree at one end, which may indicate a read error. The rearrangement uses TRBV11-2 and TRBJ1-2; no firm D call. The germline CDR1 and CDR2 sequences are SGHAT and FQNNGV. The CDR3 totals 15 residues. This CDR3 reads CASSQDRWFDYGYTF. The CDR3 nucleotides are TGCGCCAGCAGCCAAGATAGGTGGTTTGACTATGGCTACACCTTC.

The chain joins TRBV7-6 to TRBJ1-1; D not certain. Germline loops: CDR1 SGHVS, CDR2 FNYEAQ. The CDR3 contains 13 residues. The ends were cut back, 1 base at V and 8 bases at J, with 11 bases in the middle. The CDR3 region is CASSLVLDGEAFF. CDR3 coding DNA: TGTGCCAGCAGCTTAGTCCTCGATGGGGAAGCTTTCTTT.

V and J are TRBV6-1 and TRBJ2-3; 8 bases agree with TRBD2. CDR1 MNHNS and CDR2 SASEGT come from the germline V gene. This CDR3 region has 14 residues. Trimming cost V 8 bases and J 4 bases; bases outside gene matches: 8. Written as DNA, the CDR3 is TGTGCCAGCGGGCGGGGGGCGCATGCAGATACGCAGTATTTT. Protein: CASGRGAHADTQYF.

This clone is a singleton in its sample. V and J are TRBV15 and TRBJ1-4; TRBD1 might be the D (5 bases). Trimming took off 2 bases at V and 8 bases at J, with 18 bases between the two ends. This CDR3 contains 16 residues. Germline lookup yields CDR1 LNHNV and CDR2 YYDKDF (reference sequence). CDR3: CATSRTGRVAGEKLFF. CDR3 DNA: TGTGCCACCAGCAGAACAGGACGCGTCGCGGGGGAAAAACTGTTTTTT.

The chain recombines TRBV2 with TRBJ1-1; TRBD1 is a possible D gene (5 bases). Looked up from germline, CDR1 is SNHLY and CDR2 is FYNNEI. The CDR3 consists of 15 residues. Deletions cut 4 bases from V and 4 bases from J, with 16 bases between. The DNA for the CDR3 is TGTGCCAGCAGTGGGACGTCCCCAAGGGGCACTGAAGCTTTCTTT. Protein sequence: CASSGTSPRGTEAFF.

The chain couples TRBV27 to TRBJ2-5; tentatively, D is TRBD2 (5 bases). The V gene lost 0 bases and the J gene lost 5 bases, with 16 bases spanning the gap. Germline loops: CDR1 MNHEY, CDR2 SMNVEV (reference sequence). The CDR3 is made up of 16 amino acids. DNA of the CDR3: TGTGCCAGCAGTTTATCGACGGCTAGCCGGTGGGAGACCCAGTACTTC. Amino acids: CASSLSTASRWETQYF.

V and J are TRBV18 and TRBJ1-1; a weak D match, TRBD1 (5 bases). The germline CDR1 and CDR2 sequences are KGHSH and LQKENI. The CDR3 sequence is 17 residues long. V was shortened by 3 bases and J by 0 bases, with 17 bases between the two germline ends. The CDR3 loop reads CASSPGPRGPMNTEAFF. DNA for the CDR3: TGTGCCAGCTCACCGGGACCCCGAGGACCCATGAACACTGAAGCTTTCTTT.

This chain uses TRBV27 with TRBJ2-7; 8 nucleotides line up with TRBD1. V shed 6 bases, J shed 4 bases, and the junction held 8 bases outside the gene matches. CDR3 size: 14 residues. Germline assignment: CDR1 MNHEY and CDR2 SMNVEV (reference sequence). CDR3 DNA: TGTGCCAGCAGGCCTACAGGGGGACTGTACGAGCAGTACTTC. It translates to CASRPTGGLYEQYF.

In DNA, the CDR3 is TGTGCCAGTAGTTTTTCTTCAGGGGATTATGGCTACACCTTC. This codes for CASSFSSGDYGYTF. The V and J genes are TRBV19 and TRBJ1-2; weak D call: TRBD1 (6 bases). The CDR3 totals 14 residues. Trimming removed 5 bases at V and 5 bases at J, with 15 bases between. CDR1 LNHDA and CDR2 SQIVND come from the germline V gene (reference sequence).

The chain uses TRBV11-3 and TRBJ2-7; D remains ambiguous. This CDR3 has 11 residues. Germline V gene sequence: CDR1 SGHNT, CDR2 YENEEA. V lost 7 bases and J lost 2, with 6 bases in between. The CDR3: CASTLAYEQYF. The CDR3 bases are TGTGCCAGCACCCTAGCCTACGAGCAGTACTTC.

In this sample, this clone turned up once. This chain joins TRBV5-5 and TRBJ2-7, with D hard to call. The V gene lost 3 bases and the J gene lost 3 bases, with 7 bases spanning the gap. Per the germline V gene, CDR1 is SGHKS and CDR2 is YYEKEE (reference sequence). The CDR3 spans 12 residues. The DNA for the CDR3 is TGTGCCAGCAGCTCCTCGCGCTACGAGCAGTACTTC. Its translation: CASSSSRYEQYF.

V and J are TRBV5-4 and TRBJ2-7; 8 bases line up with TRBD2. CDR1 is SGHNT and CDR2 is YYREEE in the germline V gene (reference sequence). The CDR3 contains 15 residues. The trim removed 5 bases at V and 3 bases at J, leaving 10 bases unmatched. The CDR3 nucleotides are TGTGCCAGCAGAAACGGGACTAGACCTTTCTACGAGCAGTACTTC. Translating gives CASRNGTRPFYEQYF.

For this clone: One end of the junction varies from germline; a read error may be responsible. DNA of the CDR3: TGTGCCAGCAGTTTACCGGTGAATACTGAAGCTTTCTTT. This encodes CASSLPVNTEAFF. The V gene is TRBV28, the J gene TRBJ1-1; no reliable D call. This CDR3 is built from 13 residues. CDR1 is MDHEN and CDR2 is SYDVKM in the germline V gene.

V usage is TRBV27 and J usage is TRBJ1-4, with 8 bases aligning to TRBD1. CDR1 is MNHEY and CDR2 is SMNVEV in the germline V gene (reference sequence). The CDR3 has 14 amino acids. The ends lost 5 bases at V and 7 bases at J; junction bases unmatched: 6. CDR3 loop: CASSPGQGGEKLFF. CDR3 in DNA: TGTGCCAGCAGTCCAGGACAGGGAGGTGAAAAACTGTTTTTT. Looking up the rest from reference TRBV27 and TRBJ1-4 gives the full variable domain: EAQVTQNPRYLITVTGKKLTVTCSQNMNHEYMSWYRQDPGLGLRQIYYSMNVEVTDKGDVPEGYKVSRKEKRNFPLILESPSPNQTSLYFCASSPGQGGEKLFFGSGTQLSVL.

This clone was counted a few times. The gene calls are TRBV7-9 and TRBJ1-5; possibly TRBD1 for D (6 bases). The V gene lost 1 base and the J gene lost 7 bases, with 8 bases spanning the gap. The germline CDR1 and CDR2 sequences are SEHNR and FQNEAQ (reference sequence). The CDR3 loop spans 13 amino acids. As DNA, the CDR3 is TGTGCCAGCAGCTTAGAGGGGGGACAGCCCCAGCATTTT. Residues: CASSLEGGQPQHF.

J is TRBJ2-3 and V is TRBV20-1; no reliable D call. The V gene's germline CDR1 is DFQATT and CDR2 SNEGSKA (reference sequence). The length of the CDR3 is 10 residues. V was shortened by 6 bases and J by 5 bases, with 6 bases between the two germline ends. The CDR3 nucleotides are TGCAGTGCCACGGGAGATACGCAGTATTTT. Its translation is CSATGDTQYF.

The chain combines TRBV27 with TRBJ2-1, with 7 bases that match TRBD1. The V gene end was trimmed by 3 bases and the J gene end by 4 bases; junction bases not matched to a gene: 3. The CDR3 consists of 14 residues. Per germline, CDR1 MNHEY and CDR2 SMNVEV (reference sequence). CDR3 amino acids: CASSFGTVYNEQFF. The CDR3 DNA is TGTGCCAGCAGTTTTGGGACAGTATACAATGAGCAGTTCTTC.

The genes are TRBV7-8 and TRBJ1-2; tentative D call: TRBD1 (5 bases). V lost 5 bases, J lost 9 bases, and 16 bases lay in between. The CDR3 length is 13 residues. The germline V gene encodes CDR1 SGHVS and CDR2 FQNEAQ. The CDR3 here is CASSPGRDLRYTF. The CDR3 DNA sequence: TGTGCCAGCAGCCCGGGACGGGATTTGCGCTACACCTTC.

The chain carries TRBV6-1 and TRBJ2-7, with D uncertain. This CDR3 spans 13 amino acids. The V and J ends lost 6 bases and 2 bases respectively, with 11 bases between them. Germline values: CDR1 MNHNS, CDR2 SASEGT. The CDR3 spells CASSSSETYEQYF. CDR3 bases: TGTGCCAGCAGCTCATCGGAGACCTACGAGCAGTACTTC.

CDR3 DNA sequence: TGTGCCAGCAGCTTAAGCCGGAGCACAGATACGCAGTATTTT. The encoded protein is CASSLSRSTDTQYF. The V call is TRBV7-8, the J call TRBJ2-3; D gene uncertain. This CDR3 spans 14 amino acids. The V gene lost 2 bases and the J gene lost 0 bases, with 6 bases spanning the gap. CDR1 and CDR2 (germline): SGHVS, FQNEAQ.

This chain links TRBV2 with TRBJ1-1, with TRBD1 matching over 11 bases. This CDR3 is 14 amino acids long. V lost 6 bases to trimming and J lost 5 bases; unmatched junction nucleotides: 5. Germline loops: CDR1 SNHLY, CDR2 FYNNEI. The CDR3 here is CASSRTGGGTEAFF. As DNA, the CDR3 is TGTGCCAGCAGCCGGACAGGGGGCGGAACTGAAGCTTTCTTT. The whole variable domain, filled in from reference TRBV2 and TRBJ1-1, reads EPEVTQTPSHQVTQMGQEVILRCVPISNHLYFYWYRQILGQKVEFLVSFYNNEISEKSEIFDDQFSVERPDGSNFTLKIRSTKLEDSAMYFCASSRTGGGTEAFFGQGTRLTVV.

J is TRBJ2-7 and V is TRBV6-1; 10 nucleotides agree with TRBD2. Per germline, CDR1 MNHNS and CDR2 SASEGT. CDR3 length: 14 residues. The J segment lost 7 bases and the V segment lost 6 bases, leaving 9 bases of the junction unmatched. CDR3 coding DNA: TGTGCCAGCAGACATACAGCGGGAGGGGGAGAGCAGTACTTC. Translating gives CASRHTAGGGEQYF.

This chain uses TRBV5-6 with TRBJ1-1; D ambiguous. The CDR3 is made up of 14 amino acids. V shed 2 bases and J shed 6 bases, with 14 bases lying between them. Germline loops: CDR1 SGHDT, CDR2 YYEEEE. The CDR3 bases are TGTGCCAGCAGCTTCTACTCGCGGGTCGCTGAAGCTTTCTTT. The encoded protein is CASSFYSRVAEAFF.

CDR3 sequence (DNA): TGTGCCAGCAGTTACTCACCAGGGGGCGAAGCCACTGAAGCTTTCTTT. Translating it yields CASSYSPGGEATEAFF. This chain joins TRBV6-5 and TRBJ1-1; 8 nucleotides agree with TRBD1. Germline V gene lookup returns CDR1 MNHEY and CDR2 SVGAGI. After removal of 0 bases from V and 4 bases from J, the junction contained 7 bases not matched to a gene. CDR3 length equals 16 residues.

The chain is built from TRBV6-1 and TRBJ1-5; 10 bases match TRBD1. The CDR3 length is 14 residues. Germline CDR1 and CDR2: MNHNS and SASEGT. The ends lost 9 bases at V and 4 bases at J; junction bases unmatched: 6. CDR3 nucleotides: TGTGCCAGTAATGGACAGGGGGGAAATCAGCCCCAGCATTTT. Protein sequence: CASNGQGGNQPQHF.

The chain combines TRBV6-1 with TRBJ1-5, with D unresolved. The CDR3 extends over 12 amino acids. Germline V gene data show CDR1 as MNHNS and CDR2 as SASEGT. V was shortened by 4 bases and J by 6 bases, with 7 bases between the two germline ends. The CDR3 loop reads CASSGGIQPQHF. DNA of the CDR3: TGTGCCAGCAGTGGAGGGATTCAGCCCCAGCATTTT.